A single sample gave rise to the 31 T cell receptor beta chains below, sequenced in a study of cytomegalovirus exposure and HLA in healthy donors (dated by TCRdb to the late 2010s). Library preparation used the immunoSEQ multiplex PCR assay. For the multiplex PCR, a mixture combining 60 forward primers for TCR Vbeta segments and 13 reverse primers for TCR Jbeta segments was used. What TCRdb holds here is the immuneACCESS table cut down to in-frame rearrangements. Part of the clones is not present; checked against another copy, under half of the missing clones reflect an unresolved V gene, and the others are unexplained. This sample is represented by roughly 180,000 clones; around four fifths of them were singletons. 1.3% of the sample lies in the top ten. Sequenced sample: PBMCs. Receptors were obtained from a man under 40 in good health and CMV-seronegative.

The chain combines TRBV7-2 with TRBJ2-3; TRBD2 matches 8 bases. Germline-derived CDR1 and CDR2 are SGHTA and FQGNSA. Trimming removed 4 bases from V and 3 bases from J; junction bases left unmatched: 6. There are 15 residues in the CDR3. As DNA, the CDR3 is TGTGCCAGCAGCTATCGGGGGGGCCGGACAGATACGCAGTATTTT. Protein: CASSYRGGRTDTQYF.

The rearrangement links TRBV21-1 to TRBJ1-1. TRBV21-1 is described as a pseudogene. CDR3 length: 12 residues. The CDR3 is CASSRRGQGAFF. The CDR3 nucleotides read TGTGCCAGCAGCCGCAGAGGGCAAGGAGCTTTCTTT.

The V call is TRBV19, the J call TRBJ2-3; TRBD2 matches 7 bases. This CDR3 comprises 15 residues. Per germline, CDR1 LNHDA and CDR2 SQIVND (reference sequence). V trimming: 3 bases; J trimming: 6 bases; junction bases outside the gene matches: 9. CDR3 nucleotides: TGTGCCAGTAGTATTGGGGGGGTTGATGTCGATACGCAGTATTTT. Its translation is CASSIGGVDVDTQYF.

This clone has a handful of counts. The CDR3 protein is CASSRVDTEAFF. In DNA, the CDR3 is TGTGCCAGCAGCCGGGTGGATACTGAAGCTTTCTTT. V and J are TRBV5-4 and TRBJ1-1; D remains ambiguous. Germline CDR1 and CDR2: SGHNT and YYREEE (reference sequence). Trimming cost V 4 bases and J 5 bases, with 9 bases left between them. The CDR3 sequence is 12 residues long.

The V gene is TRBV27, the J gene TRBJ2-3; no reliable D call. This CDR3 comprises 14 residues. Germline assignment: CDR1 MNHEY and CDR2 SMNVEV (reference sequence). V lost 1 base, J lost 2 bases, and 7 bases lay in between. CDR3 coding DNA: TGTGCCAGCAGTTTATTCACAGCCACAGATACGCAGTATTTT. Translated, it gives CASSLFTATDTQYF.

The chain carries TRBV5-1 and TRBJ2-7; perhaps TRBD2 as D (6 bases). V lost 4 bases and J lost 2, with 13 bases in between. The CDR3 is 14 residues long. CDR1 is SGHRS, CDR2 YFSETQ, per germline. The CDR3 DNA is TGCGCCAGCAGCGAGGATGGGGGGACCTACGAGCAGTACTTC. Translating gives CASSEDGGTYEQYF.

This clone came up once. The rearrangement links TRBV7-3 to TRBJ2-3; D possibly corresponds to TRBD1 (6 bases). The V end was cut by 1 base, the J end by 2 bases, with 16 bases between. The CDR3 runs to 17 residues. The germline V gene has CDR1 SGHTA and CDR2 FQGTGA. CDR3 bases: TGTGCCAGCAGCTTAAGGGGAATGGGACATTCCACAGATACGCAGTATTTT. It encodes CASSLRGMGHSTDTQYF. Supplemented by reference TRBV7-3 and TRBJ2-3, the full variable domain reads GAGVSQTPSNKVTEKGKYVELRCDPISGHTALYWYRQSLGQGPEFLIYFQGTGAADDSGLPNDRFFAVRPEGSVSTLKIQRTERGDSAVYLCASSLRGMGHSTDTQYFGPGTRLTVL.

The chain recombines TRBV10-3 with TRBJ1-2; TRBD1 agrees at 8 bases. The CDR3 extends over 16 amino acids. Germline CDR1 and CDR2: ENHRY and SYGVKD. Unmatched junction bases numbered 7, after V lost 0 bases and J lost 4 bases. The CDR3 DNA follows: TGTGCCATCAGTGAGTCTGGACAGGGCCAAATCTATGGCTACACCTTC. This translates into CAISESGQGQIYGYTF.

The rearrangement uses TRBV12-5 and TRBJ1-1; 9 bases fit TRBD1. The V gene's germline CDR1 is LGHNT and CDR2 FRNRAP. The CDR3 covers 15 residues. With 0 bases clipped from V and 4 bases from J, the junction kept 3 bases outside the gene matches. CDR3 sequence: CASGLVGDRATEAFF. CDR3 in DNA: TGTGCTAGTGGTTTGGTGGGGGACAGGGCCACTGAAGCTTTCTTT.

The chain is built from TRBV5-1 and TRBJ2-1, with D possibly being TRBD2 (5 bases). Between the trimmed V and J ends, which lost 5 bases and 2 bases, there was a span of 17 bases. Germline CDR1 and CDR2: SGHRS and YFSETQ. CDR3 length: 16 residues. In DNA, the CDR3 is TGCGCCAGCAGACACCCAGCGGATTACACCTACAATGAGCAGTTCTTC. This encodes CASRHPADYTYNEQFF.

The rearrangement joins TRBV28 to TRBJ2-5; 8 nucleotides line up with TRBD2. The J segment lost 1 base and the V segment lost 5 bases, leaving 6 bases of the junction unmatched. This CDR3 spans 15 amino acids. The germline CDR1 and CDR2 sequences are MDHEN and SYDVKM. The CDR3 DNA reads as TGTGCCAGCAGTCGGGGGGGTTCGGGCCAAGAGACCCAGTACTTC. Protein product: CASSRGGSGQETQYF.

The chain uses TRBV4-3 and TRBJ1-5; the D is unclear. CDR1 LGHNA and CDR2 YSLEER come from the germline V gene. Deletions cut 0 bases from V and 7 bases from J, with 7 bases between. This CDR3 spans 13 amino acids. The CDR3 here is CASSQERKQPQHF. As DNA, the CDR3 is TGCGCCAGCAGCCAAGAGAGAAAACAGCCCCAGCATTTT.

The CDR3: CASSPPGWEGYTF. CDR3 coding DNA: TGTGCCAGTAGTCCCCCAGGGTGGGAAGGCTACACCTTC. The rearrangement links TRBV19 to TRBJ1-2; D possibly corresponds to TRBD1 (5 bases). The CDR3 sequence is 13 residues long. Germline CDR1 LNHDA, CDR2 SQIVND (reference sequence). With 5 bases removed from V and 8 bases from J, the gap between germline ends came to 15 bases. The full variable domain, rest sourced from reference TRBV19 and TRBJ1-2, is DGGITQSPKYLFRKEGQNVTLSCEQNLNHDAMYWYRQDPGQGLRLIYYSQIVNDFQKGDIAEGYSVSREKKESFPLTVTSAQKNPTAFYLCASSPPGWEGYTFGSGTRLTVV.

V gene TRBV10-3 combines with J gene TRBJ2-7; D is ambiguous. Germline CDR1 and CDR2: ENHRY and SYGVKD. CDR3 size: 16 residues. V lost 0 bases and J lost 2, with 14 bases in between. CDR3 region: CAISESLAGYPYEQYF. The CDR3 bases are TGTGCCATCAGTGAGTCATTGGCAGGCTACCCCTACGAGCAGTACTTC.

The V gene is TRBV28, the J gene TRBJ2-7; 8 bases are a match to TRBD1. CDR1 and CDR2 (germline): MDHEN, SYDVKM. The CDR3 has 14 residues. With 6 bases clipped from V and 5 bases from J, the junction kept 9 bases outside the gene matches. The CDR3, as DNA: TGTGCCAGCAGCTCCGGGACAGGTATAGACGAGCAGTACTTC. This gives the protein CASSSGTGIDEQYF.

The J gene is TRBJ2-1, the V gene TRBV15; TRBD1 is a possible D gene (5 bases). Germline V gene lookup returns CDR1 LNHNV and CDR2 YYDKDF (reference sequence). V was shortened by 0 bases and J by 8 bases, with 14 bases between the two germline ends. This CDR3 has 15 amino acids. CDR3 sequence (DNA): TGTGCCACCAGCAGAGACAGGGTAACGATCGATGAGCAGTTCTTC. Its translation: CATSRDRVTIDEQFF.

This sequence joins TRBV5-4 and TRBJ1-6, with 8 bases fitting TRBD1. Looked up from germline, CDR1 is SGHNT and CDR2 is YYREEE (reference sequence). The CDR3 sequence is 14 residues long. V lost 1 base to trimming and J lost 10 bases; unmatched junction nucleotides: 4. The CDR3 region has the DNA TGTGCCAGCAGCTTGCAGGGGGCAAGATCACCCCTCCACTTT. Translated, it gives CASSLQGARSPLHF.

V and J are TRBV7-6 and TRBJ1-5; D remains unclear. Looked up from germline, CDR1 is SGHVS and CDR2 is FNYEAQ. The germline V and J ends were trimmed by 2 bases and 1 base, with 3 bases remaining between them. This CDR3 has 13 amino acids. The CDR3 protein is CASSLSSNQPQHF. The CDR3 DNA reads TGTGCCAGCAGCTTATCAAGCAATCAGCCCCAGCATTTT.

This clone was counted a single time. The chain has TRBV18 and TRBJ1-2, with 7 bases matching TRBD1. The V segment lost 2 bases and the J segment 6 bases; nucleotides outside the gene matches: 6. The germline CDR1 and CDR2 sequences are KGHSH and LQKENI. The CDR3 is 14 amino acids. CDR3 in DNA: TGTGCCAGCTCACCAAGCACAGGGGCGGATGGCTACACCTTC. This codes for CASSPSTGADGYTF.

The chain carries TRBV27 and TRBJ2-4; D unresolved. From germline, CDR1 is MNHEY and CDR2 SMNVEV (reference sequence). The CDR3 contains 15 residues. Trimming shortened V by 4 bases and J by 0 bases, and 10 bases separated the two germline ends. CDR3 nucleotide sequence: TGTGCCAGCAGTTCCCTCCTTCTAGCCAAAAACATTCAGTACTTC. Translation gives CASSSLLLAKNIQYF.

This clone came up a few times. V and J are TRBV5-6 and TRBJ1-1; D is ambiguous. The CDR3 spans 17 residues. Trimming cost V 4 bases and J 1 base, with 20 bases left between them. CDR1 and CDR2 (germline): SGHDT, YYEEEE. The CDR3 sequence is CASSAIRGVNRNTEAFF. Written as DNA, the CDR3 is TGTGCCAGCAGCGCGATACGCGGCGTCAATCGGAACACTGAAGCTTTCTTT.

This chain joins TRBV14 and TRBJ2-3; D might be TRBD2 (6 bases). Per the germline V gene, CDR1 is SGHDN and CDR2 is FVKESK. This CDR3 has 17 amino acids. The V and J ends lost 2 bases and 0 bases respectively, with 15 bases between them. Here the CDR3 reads CASSQLGSGTSTDTQYF. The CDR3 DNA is TGTGCCAGCAGCCAATTGGGTAGCGGAACTAGCACAGATACGCAGTATTTT.

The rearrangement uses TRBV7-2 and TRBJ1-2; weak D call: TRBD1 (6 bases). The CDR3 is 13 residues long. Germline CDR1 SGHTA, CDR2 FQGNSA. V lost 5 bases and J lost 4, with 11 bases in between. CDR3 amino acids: CASSPTGTYGYTF. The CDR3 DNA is TGTGCCAGCAGCCCCACAGGGACCTATGGCTACACCTTC.

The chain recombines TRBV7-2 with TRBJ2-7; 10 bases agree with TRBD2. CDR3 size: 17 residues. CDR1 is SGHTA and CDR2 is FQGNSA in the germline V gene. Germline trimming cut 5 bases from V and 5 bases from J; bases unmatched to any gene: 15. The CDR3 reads CASSPPTGAGGYNEQYF. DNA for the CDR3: TGTGCCAGCAGCCCACCCACCGGAGCGGGAGGGTATAACGAGCAGTACTTC.

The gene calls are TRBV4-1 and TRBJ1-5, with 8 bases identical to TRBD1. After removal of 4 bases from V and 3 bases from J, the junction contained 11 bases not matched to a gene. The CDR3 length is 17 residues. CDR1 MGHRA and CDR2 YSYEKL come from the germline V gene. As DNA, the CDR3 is TGCGCCAGCAGCCGATGGGCGACAGGGGATAACAATCAGCCCCAGCATTTT. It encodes CASSRWATGDNNQPQHF.

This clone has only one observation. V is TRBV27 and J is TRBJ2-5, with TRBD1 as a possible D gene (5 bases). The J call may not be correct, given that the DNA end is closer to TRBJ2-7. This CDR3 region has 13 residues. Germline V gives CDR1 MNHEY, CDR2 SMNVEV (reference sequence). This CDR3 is CASSFTQGYEQYF. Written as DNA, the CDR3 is TGTGCCAGCAGTTTTACTCAGGGCTACGAGCAGTACTTC.

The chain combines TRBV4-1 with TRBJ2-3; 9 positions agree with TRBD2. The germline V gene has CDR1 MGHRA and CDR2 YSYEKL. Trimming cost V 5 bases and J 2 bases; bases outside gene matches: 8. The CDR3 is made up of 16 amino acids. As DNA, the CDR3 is TGCGCCAGCAGCACTAGGGCGGGGGGGACCACAGATACGCAGTATTTT. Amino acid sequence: CASSTRAGGTTDTQYF.

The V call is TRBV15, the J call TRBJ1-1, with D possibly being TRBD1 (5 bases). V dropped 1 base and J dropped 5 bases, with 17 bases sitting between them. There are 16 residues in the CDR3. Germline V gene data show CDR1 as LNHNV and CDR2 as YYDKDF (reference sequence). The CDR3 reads CATSRAVPGGPTEAFF. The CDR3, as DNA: TGTGCCACCAGCAGAGCCGTACCGGGGGGACCAACTGAAGCTTTCTTT.

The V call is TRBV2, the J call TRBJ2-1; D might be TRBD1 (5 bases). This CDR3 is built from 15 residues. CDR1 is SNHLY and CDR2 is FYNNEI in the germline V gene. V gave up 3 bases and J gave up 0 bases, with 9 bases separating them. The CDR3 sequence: CASSEQGSSYNEQFF. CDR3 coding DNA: TGTGCCAGCAGTGAGCAGGGAAGCTCCTACAATGAGCAGTTCTTC.

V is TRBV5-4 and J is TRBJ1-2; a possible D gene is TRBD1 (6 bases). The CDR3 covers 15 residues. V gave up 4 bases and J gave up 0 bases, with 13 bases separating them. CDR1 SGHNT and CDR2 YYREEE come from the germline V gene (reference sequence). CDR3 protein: CASSPPDRTNYGYTF. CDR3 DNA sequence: TGTGCCAGCAGCCCCCCCGACAGGACTAACTATGGCTACACCTTC.

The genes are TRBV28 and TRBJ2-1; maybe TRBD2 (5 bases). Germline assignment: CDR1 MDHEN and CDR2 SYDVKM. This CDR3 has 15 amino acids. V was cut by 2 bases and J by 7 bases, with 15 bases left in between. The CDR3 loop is CASSLNDRGRNEQFF. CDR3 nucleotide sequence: TGTGCCAGCAGTTTAAATGACCGGGGAAGGAATGAGCAGTTCTTC.